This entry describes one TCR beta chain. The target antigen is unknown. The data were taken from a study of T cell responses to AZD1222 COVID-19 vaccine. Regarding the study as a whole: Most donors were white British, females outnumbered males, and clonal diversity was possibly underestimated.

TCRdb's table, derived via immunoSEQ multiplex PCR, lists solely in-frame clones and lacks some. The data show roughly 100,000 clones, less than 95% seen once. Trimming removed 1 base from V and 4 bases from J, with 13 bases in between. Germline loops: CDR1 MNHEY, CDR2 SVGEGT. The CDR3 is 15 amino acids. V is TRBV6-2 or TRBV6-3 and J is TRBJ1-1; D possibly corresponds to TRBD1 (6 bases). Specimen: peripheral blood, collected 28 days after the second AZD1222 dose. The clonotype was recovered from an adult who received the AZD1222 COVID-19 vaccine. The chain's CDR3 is CASSYLGGGSTEAFF. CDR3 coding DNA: TGTGCCAGCAGTTACTTGGGGGGCGGGTCCACTGAAGCTTTCTTT.